This T cell receptor beta chain is drawn from a study of technical replicates of blood from a few donors. Clones were sequenced by immunoSEQ multiplex PCR, and TCRdb holds only the in-frame ones, with some missing. The sample lists 50,000 to 70,000 clones, 65% to 90% seen once, with roughly 5.1% in the top ten. CDR1 SGHNT and CDR2 YYREEE come from the germline V gene (reference sequence). The CDR3 has 14 residues. Trimming at V came to 4 bases and at J to 5 bases, leaving 6 bases not matched to a gene. Specimen: PBMCs. V gene TRBV5-4 combines with J gene TRBJ2-5; 9 nucleotides agree with TRBD1. This clonotype was obtained from a human donor in good health. Some clones in this sample may be carry-over from other donors' samples. CDR3 amino acids: CASSGQGSAETQYF. Written as DNA, the CDR3 is TGTGCCAGCAGCGGACAGGGGTCAGCGGAGACCCAGTACTTC.